The following is a TCR beta chain sequence with its context. No antigen is known for it. PCR employed 60 Vbeta and 13 Jbeta primers. Generated by immunoSEQ multiplex PCR, the TCRdb table keeps only in-frame clones and is missing some. The data show around 180,000 clones, about 77% seen once. The source of the sample is a study of cytomegalovirus exposure and HLA in healthy donors. Study-wide results and limits: The authors listed around 150 TCR beta chains as cytomegalovirus-associated.

This CDR3 comprises 14 residues. The germline V gene encodes CDR1 SEHNR and CDR2 FQNEAQ (reference sequence). Between the trimmed V and J ends, which lost 3 bases and 4 bases, there was a span of 13 bases. The clonotype comes from a woman aged 30 to 39 in good health and CMV-seropositive. The chain links TRBV7-9 to TRBJ2-7, with D perhaps TRBD1 (6 bases). The source material was PBMCs. The CDR3 protein is CASSFYAGAYEQYF. The CDR3 nucleotides are TGTGCCAGCAGCTTCTACGCAGGGGCTTACGAGCAGTACTTC.